This TCR beta chain was sequenced for a study of blood T cell repertoires in COVID-19 (TCRdb year 2020). A note on the overall study: The collaborator samples originated in the United States, Italy and Spain and spanned the acute and convalescent phases of COVID-19. The material from the prospective study consisted of cDNA or gDNA derived from T cells, B-cell-depleted T cells, or PBMCs. The dataset comprised deeply sampled blood TCRbeta repertoires from subjects exposed to, actively infected with, or recovered from COVID-19. A freely available public database, intended as a resource for researchers studying the immune response to SARS-CoV-2, is where the repertoires were released. Samples were obtained from the ongoing ImmuneRACE study (first 160 participants) and from 1,000 to 1,500 subjects provided by 6 global collaborators. Sample metadata almost always included a de-identified subject ID, COVID-19 status, age in years and sex. Where available, HLA class I and class II types were obtained from metadata supplied by the sample provider rather than from assay-based typing.

TCRbeta CDR3 regions were amplified from genomic DNA using the immunoSEQ Assay, a bias-controlled multiplex PCR. The paper's data handling went like this. The number of nucleated cells in each sample was estimated by amplification of reference gene primers within the assay. To quantify the absolute abundance of each unique TCRbeta CDR3 rearrangement, sequence reads were collapsed and filtered. For each sample, productive Simpson clonality was calculated by taking the square root of Simpson's diversity index across productive rearrangements. TCRdb obtained this table from immuneACCESS and retained in-frame rearrangements with V and J assigned. These tables miss some clones; where compared with another copy, unresolved V genes account for less than half of the shortfall, and the remainder is unexplained. V, J and clone size derive from that table, while D and trimming were established from the DNA sequence. The sample includes tens of thousands of clones, with about 83% observed a single time. Roughly 21% of the sample is taken by the ten largest.

General conclusions and limits of the study: How much clinical and demographic metadata was included differed by source and by participant, and the metadata was provided uncurated.

Details on this clone: This clone's antigen is unknown. The input lacks base qualities; no much larger clone sits a single base away.

The collaborating institutions used their own protocols to collect whole blood in K2EDTA tubes. For TCRbeta analysis, collaborators shipped samples as frozen whole blood, isolated PBMCs, or DNA extracted from either of those sample types. Sequencing input: peripheral blood. The source is a human donor in a cohort sampled during active COVID-19.

The CDR3 is CASSRQTVNSPLHF. In nucleotide form, the sequence is TGTGCCAGCAGCCGACAGACAGTTAATTCACCCCTCCACTTT. The rearranged chain carries TRBV3-1 (or the pseudogene TRBV3-2) and TRBJ1-6; the D region possibly corresponds to TRBD1 (5 bases align). The CDR3 goes from the cysteine to the phenylalanine over 14 residues. This entry keeps only the CDR3 DNA: 42 bases, framed from base 1. Reading the germline V gene (reference sequence) gives CDR1 LGHDT and CDR2 YNNKEL. V is clipped by 4 bases and J by 6 bases, and the sequence between their germline boundaries is 10 bases long.